This T cell receptor beta chain was sequenced in a study of cytomegalovirus exposure and HLA in healthy donors. The CDR3 has 15 amino acids. Germline V gene lookup returns CDR1 SGHTA and CDR2 FQGNSA. Trimming shortened V by 1 base and J by 0 bases, and 10 bases separated the two germline ends. Whole-study findings and limits: Later work found most CMV-associated TCR beta chains apparently HLA-restricted. Cytomegalovirus-associated TCR beta chains were listed, numbering 150 to 200.

With respect to this clone: Its antigen is undetermined.

PCR amplification relied on 60 Vbeta primers (plus 13 Jbeta primers). In the source study's methods: Later, an analysis found 65 million to 85 million unique TCR beta chains, and around 12 million of these were shared. Sequencing used immunoSEQ multiplex PCR; TCRdb keeps in-frame clones, though not all of them. Clonal size and the V and J genes are those of that table, whereas D and trimming came from the DNA. The table has fewer than 110,000 clones, approximately 80% seen once. Sequences were obtained from PBMCs. This receptor was obtained from a male donor in good health and CMV-seronegative. This chain joins TRBV7-2 and TRBJ2-7, with D unclear. Written as DNA, the CDR3 is TGTGCCAGCAGCTTAGGAGGTGCGGTCTCCTACGAGCAGTACTTC. As protein: CASSLGGAVSYEQYF. The full variable domain, completed using reference TRBV7-2 and TRBJ2-7, is GAGVSQSPSNKVTEKGKDVELRCDPISGHTALYWYRQSLGQGLEFLIYFQGNSAPDKSGLPSDRFSAERTGGSVSTLTIQRTQQEDSAVYLCASSLGGAVSYEQYFGPGTRLTVT.